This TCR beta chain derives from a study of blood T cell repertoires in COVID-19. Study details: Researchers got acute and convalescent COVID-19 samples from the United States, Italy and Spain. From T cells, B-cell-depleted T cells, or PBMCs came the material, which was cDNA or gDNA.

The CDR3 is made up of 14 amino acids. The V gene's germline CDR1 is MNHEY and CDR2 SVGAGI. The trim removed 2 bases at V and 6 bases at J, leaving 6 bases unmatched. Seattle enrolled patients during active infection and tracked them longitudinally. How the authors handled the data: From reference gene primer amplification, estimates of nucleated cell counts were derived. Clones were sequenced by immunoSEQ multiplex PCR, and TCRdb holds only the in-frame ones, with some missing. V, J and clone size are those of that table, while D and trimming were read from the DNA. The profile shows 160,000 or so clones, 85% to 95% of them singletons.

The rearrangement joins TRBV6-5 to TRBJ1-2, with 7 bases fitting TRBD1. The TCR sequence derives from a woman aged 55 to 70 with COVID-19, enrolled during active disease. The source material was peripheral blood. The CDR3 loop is CASSYRQGNDGYTF. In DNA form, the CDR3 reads TGTGCCAGCAGTTACCGACAGGGCAACGATGGCTACACCTTC.